Following are 15 T cell receptor beta chains from one sample sequenced in a study of blood T cell repertoires in COVID-19 (TCRdb year 2020). Library method: the immunoSEQ multiplex PCR assay. TCRdb holds this immuneACCESS table with in-frame rearrangements only. Some clones are missing; in checked studies, unresolved V genes explain under half, and the rest has no known cause. The sample yields about 75,000 clones; 84% were counted once. The ten largest clones add up to 20% to 25% of the sample. The sequencing input was peripheral blood. Source of these receptors: a woman in her 50s with acute or convalescent COVID-19.

J is TRBJ2-3 and V is TRBV10-3; 9 nucleotides align to TRBD1. The CDR3 has 17 residues. The J segment lost 0 bases and the V segment lost 5 bases, leaving 9 bases of the junction unmatched. Germline CDR1 ENHRY, CDR2 SYGVKD. CDR3 sequence: CAISRTDRGGSTDTQYF. In DNA form, the CDR3 reads TGTGCCATCAGTAGGACTGACAGGGGGGGGAGCACAGATACGCAGTATTTT.

This sequence joins TRBV27 and TRBJ1-2, with D unclear. The CDR3 loop spans 11 amino acids. The germline V and J ends were trimmed by 8 bases and 4 bases, with 8 bases remaining between them. Germline CDR1 MNHEY, CDR2 SMNVEV (reference sequence). The CDR3 nucleotides read TGTGCCAGCTGGAGCGGCTATGGCTACACCTTC. Its translation: CASWSGYGYTF.

The J gene is TRBJ1-5, the V gene TRBV4-3; perhaps TRBD1 as D (5 bases). CDR1 is LGHNA, CDR2 YSLEER, per germline. This CDR3 is 14 amino acids long. V gave up 2 bases and J gave up 6 bases, with 11 bases separating them. CDR3 protein: CASSQYTGGQPQHF. The CDR3 DNA reads as TGCGCCAGCAGCCAATATACAGGCGGTCAGCCCCAGCATTTT.

The V and J genes are TRBV7-2 and TRBJ2-3; D remains ambiguous. From germline, CDR1 is SGHTA and CDR2 FQGNSA. V lost 5 bases to trimming and J lost 9 bases, with 15 bases between them. This CDR3 has 13 amino acids. The CDR3 region is CASSPPGGFTQYF. The CDR3 DNA reads TGTGCCAGCAGCCCACCAGGTGGCTTCACGCAGTATTTT.

This chain links TRBV7-9 with TRBJ2-1; 9 nucleotides match TRBD1. Germline CDR1 is SEHNR and CDR2 is FQNEAQ (reference sequence). The trim removed 7 bases at V and 6 bases at J, leaving 13 bases unmatched. This CDR3 region has 16 residues. The CDR3 reads CASNFNTGQGRNEQFF. The CDR3 nucleotides read TGTGCCAGCAACTTCAATACGGGACAGGGTCGCAATGAGCAGTTCTTC.

This chain connects TRBV7-9 to TRBJ2-7, with 7 bases aligning to TRBD1. V was pared by 8 bases and J by 5 bases, with 9 bases of the junction left unmatched. The CDR3 is 13 residues long. Germline CDR1 SEHNR, CDR2 FQNEAQ (reference sequence). In DNA, the CDR3 is TGTGCCAGCCAATTTAAGGGGGCGAACGAGCAGTACTTC. Residues: CASQFKGANEQYF.

The J gene is TRBJ1-5, the V gene TRBV10-3; perhaps TRBD1 as D (5 bases). V shed 11 bases and J shed 7 bases, with 18 bases lying between them. Germline V gives CDR1 ENHRY, CDR2 SYGVKD. The CDR3 extends over 13 amino acids. This CDR3 is CAAREDQDQPQHF. The CDR3 nucleotides are TGTGCCGCCAGGGAAGATCAGGACCAGCCCCAGCATTTT.

V is TRBV7-9 and J is TRBJ2-1; 10 bases agree with TRBD2. Germline CDR1 is SEHNR and CDR2 is FQNEAQ (reference sequence). V was clipped by 5 bases and J by 3 bases; unmatched bases: 4. The CDR3 totals 15 residues. CDR3 region: CASSKLAGNYNEQFF. In nucleotides, the CDR3 is TGTGCCAGCAGCAAACTAGCGGGGAACTACAATGAGCAGTTCTTC.

The V gene is TRBV11-2, the J gene TRBJ2-3; 11 nucleotides align to TRBD2. Per germline, CDR1 SGHAT and CDR2 FQNNGV. V gave up 5 bases and J gave up 4 bases; unmatched junction bases: 14. The CDR3 consists of 18 residues. CDR3 sequence (DNA): TGTGCCAGCAGCAAACTTACGGGACTAGCGGCGGTAGCAGATACGCAGTATTTT. Translated: CASSKLTGLAAVADTQYF. The complete variable domain, with remaining parts taken from reference TRBV11-2 and TRBJ2-3, reads EAGVAQSPRYKIIEKRQSVAFWCNPISGHATLYWYQQILGQGPKLLIQFQNNGVVDDSQLPKDRFSAERLKGVDSTLKIQPAKLEDSAVYLCASSKLTGLAAVADTQYFGPGTRLTVL.

V usage is TRBV28 and J usage is TRBJ2-5; no clear D. Trimming removed 5 bases at V and 5 bases at J, with 9 bases between. This CDR3 contains 12 residues. Per germline, CDR1 MDHEN and CDR2 SYDVKM. Here the CDR3 reads CASSPRVETQYF. The CDR3 DNA sequence: TGTGCCAGCAGTCCGAGAGTCGAGACCCAGTACTTC.

J is TRBJ2-3 and V is TRBV19, with 13 bases fitting TRBD2. In germline, CDR1 is LNHDA, CDR2 SQIVND (reference sequence). There are 19 residues in the CDR3. V lost 1 base and J lost 0; bases outside the gene matches: 7. Written as DNA, the CDR3 is TGTGCCAGTAGTATAGGGACTAGCGGGGGAAAGCCTAGCACAGATACGCAGTATTTT. This translates into CASSIGTSGGKPSTDTQYF.

Notes on this clone: One end of the junction is discordant with germline, which a read error may explain. The chain uses TRBV7-7 and TRBJ2-3, with TRBD2 identical over 7 bases. There are 15 residues in the CDR3. Germline assignment: CDR1 SSHAT and CDR2 FNYEAQ (reference sequence). CDR3 sequence: CASSLREGRTDTQYF. The CDR3 DNA sequence: TGTGCTAGCAGCTTAAGGGAGGGGCGGACAGATACGCAGTATTTT.

The chain employs TRBV7-2 and TRBJ2-7; tentative D call: TRBD1 (5 bases). Between the trimmed V and J ends, which lost 1 base and 2 bases, there was a span of 9 bases. The V gene's germline CDR1 is SGHTA and CDR2 FQGNSA. This CDR3 comprises 14 residues. The DNA of the CDR3 is TGTGCCAGCAGCTTAGTGGGGCCTCCCTACGAGCAGTACTTC. Protein product: CASSLVGPPYEQYF.

V and J are TRBV7-9 and TRBJ2-2; the D is unclear. The CDR3 spans 15 residues. Per germline, CDR1 SEHNR and CDR2 FQNEAQ (reference sequence). V was clipped by 5 bases and J by 0 bases, with 10 bases between them. The CDR3 here is CASSQQRTNTGELFF. The CDR3 DNA reads TGTGCCAGCAGCCAACAGAGAACGAACACCGGGGAGCTGTTTTTT. The full variable domain, completed using reference TRBV7-9 and TRBJ2-2, is DTGVSQNPRHKITKRGQNVTFRCDPISEHNRLYWYRQTLGQGPEFLTYFQNEAQLEKSRLLSDRFSAERPKGSFSTLEIQRTEQGDSAMYLCASSQQRTNTGELFFGEGSRLTVL.

The chain employs TRBV10-3 and TRBJ2-2, with TRBD2 identical over 10 bases. In germline, CDR1 is ENHRY, CDR2 SYGVKD. The CDR3 extends over 19 amino acids. J gave up 1 base and V 5 bases, and 13 bases lay outside the gene matches. The DNA for the CDR3 is TGTGCCATCAGTTCCACCGGGGCTCAGCGGGAGGGGAACACCGGGGAGCTGTTTTTT. It yields the protein CAISSTGAQREGNTGELFF.